This TCR beta chain was obtained from a study of OX40 agonist ivuxolimab in advanced cancers. Study background: It was ivuxolimab, an agonistic anti-OX40 (CD134) antibody, that patients were treated with. Three individuals attained partial responses, comprising one hepatocellular carcinoma case and two cutaneous melanoma cases.

The germline gives CDR1 LGHNA, CDR2 YNFKEQ. Trimming cost V 1 base and J 1 base, with 11 bases left between them. The CDR3 contains 15 residues. It was autoimmune disease history or systemic immunosuppression that excluded patients. The protocol was immunoSEQ multiplex PCR, while the TCRdb copy is restricted to in-frame clones and leaves out a portion. This sample yields roughly 80,000 clones, of which 84% are seen a single time; 2.5% to 3% belongs to the top ten. The source of this sequence is an adult with an advanced solid tumor such as melanoma, head and neck, liver or kidney cancer. This chain uses TRBV4-2 with TRBJ2-7, with TRBD2 as a possible D gene (6 bases). Sample: CD4+ or CD8+ T cells sorted from blood, taken in a trial of the OX40 agonist ivuxolimab. The CDR3 sequence: CASSQGLGGSYEQYF. The CDR3, as DNA: TGTGCCAGCAGCCAAGGACTAGGCGGGTCCTACGAGCAGTACTTC.